This entry lists 11 T cell receptor beta chains sequenced from one sample in a study of T cells in Graves' hyperthyroidism and ophthalmopathy. The TCR beta CDR3 regions underwent amplification using RNA transcripts as the source. A first-round RT-PCR of the TCR CDR3 used the HTBI primer set. TCRdb independently ran MiXCR on the multiplex PCR reads; one entry per CDR3 protein. The sample has more than 550,000 distinct CDR3 sequences, 45% seen once; the top ten hold roughly 7.2%. The specimen was peripheral blood or thyroid tissue (not recorded which). The receptors were gathered from an adult man with Graves' disease, either hyperthyroidism or ophthalmopathy (not recorded which).

This clonotype was found many times. The rearrangement joins TRBV20-1 to TRBJ1-2; D is ambiguous. Germline V gene lookup returns CDR1 DFQATT and CDR2 SNEGSKA (reference sequence). The CDR3 is made up of 13 amino acids. Trimming took 6 bases from V and 2 from J, leaving 13 bases between them. The CDR3 spells CSASHRSNYGYTF. The CDR3 nucleotides read TGCAGTGCCTCACACCGATCGAACTATGGCTACACCTTC.

There are a few counts of this clonotype. The rearrangement links TRBV2 to TRBJ2-2; D is possibly TRBD2 (6 bases). The CDR3 runs to 14 residues. The germline gives CDR1 SNHLY, CDR2 FYNNEI. The germline V and J ends were trimmed by 2 bases and 5 bases, with 9 bases remaining between them. In nucleotides, the CDR3 is TGTGCCAGCAGTGAACTAGCGTGGACCGGGGAGCTGTTTTTT. Its protein product is CASSELAWTGELFF.

The genes are TRBV10-3 and TRBJ2-7; D is perhaps TRBD1 (6 bases). The CDR3 runs to 16 residues. Germline V gives CDR1 ENHRY, CDR2 SYGVKD. V lost 0 bases and J lost 1, with 13 bases in between. CDR3 residues: CAISESVGGRSYEQYF. The DNA for the CDR3 is TGTGCCATCAGTGAGTCGGTTGGGGGCCGTTCCTACGAGCAGTACTTC.

This chain joins TRBV7-9 and TRBJ1-2; D is undetermined. The V end lost 5 bases, the J end lost 13 bases, and 8 bases lay between the germline ends. Germline-derived CDR1 and CDR2 are SEHNR and FQNEAQ (reference sequence). This CDR3 contains 9 residues. The CDR3 nucleotides are TGTGCCAGCAGCACCGGCGGCACCTTC. Translation gives CASSTGGTF.

This clonotype was observed many times. The J gene is TRBJ1-2, the V gene TRBV7-9; 7 bases match TRBD1. The trim removed 5 bases at V and 2 bases at J, leaving 8 bases unmatched. Germline CDR1 is SEHNR and CDR2 is FQNEAQ (reference sequence). The CDR3 is made up of 15 amino acids. This CDR3 is CASSPSGTANYGYTF. CDR3 sequence (DNA): TGTGCCAGCAGCCCCTCCGGGACAGCAAACTATGGCTACACCTTC.

This clonotype was counted between two and nine times. The chain couples TRBV10-2 to TRBJ2-7, with TRBD2 matching 14 bases. This CDR3 contains 17 residues. V was clipped by 0 bases and J by 4 bases; unmatched bases: 5. Germline V lookup: CDR1 WSHSY, CDR2 SAAADI. The CDR3 loop is CASSESGLAGVVYEQYF. DNA for the CDR3: TGCGCCAGCAGTGAGTCGGGACTAGCGGGAGTAGTATACGAGCAGTACTTC.

The rearrangement uses TRBV14 and TRBJ2-2, with 12 bases aligning to TRBD1. The CDR3 is 16 residues long. CDR1 is SGHDN and CDR2 is FVKESK in the germline V gene. The V segment lost 4 bases and the J segment 7 bases; nucleotides outside the gene matches: 7. CDR3 sequence reads: CASSPGTGGADGELFF. The CDR3 bases are TGTGCCAGCAGCCCTGGGACAGGGGGCGCCGACGGGGAGCTGTTTTTT.

This clonotype was detected a few times. The V call is TRBV5-1, the J call TRBJ1-2; TRBD1 aligns across 7 bases. CDR3 length equals 14 residues. The V and J ends lost 3 bases and 4 bases, in that order; junction bases with no gene match: 6. In germline, CDR1 is SGHRS, CDR2 YFSETQ. CDR3: CASSSRQGAYGYTF. The CDR3 region has the DNA TGCGCCAGCAGCTCCCGACAGGGCGCCTATGGCTACACCTTC.

To note about this clonotype: This CDR3 fails to terminate in the conserved phenylalanine or tryptophan, so it likely reflects a read error. The rearrangement joins TRBV11-2 to TRBJ1-1, with a tentative D call TRBD1 (6 bases). Trimming stripped 2 bases from V and 5 bases from J, with 15 bases between. Germline lookup yields CDR1 SGHAT and CDR2 FQNNGV. The CDR3 loop spans 15 amino acids. CDR3 residues: CASSLISGGGTEAFL. The CDR3 DNA is TGTGCCAGCAGCTTAATTTCCGGAGGGGGAACTGAAGCTTTCTTA.

The gene calls are TRBV5-6 and TRBJ1-4; D remains unclear. Trimming shortened V by 4 bases and J by 0 bases, and 16 bases separated the two germline ends. This CDR3 has 17 residues. Germline V gene sequence: CDR1 SGHDT, CDR2 YYEEEE. The CDR3 loop is CASSEGPTPPTNEKLFF. DNA for the CDR3: TGTGCCAGCAGCGAGGGTCCGACACCTCCAACTAATGAAAAACTGTTTTTT. Full variable domain (rest looked up from reference TRBV5-6 and TRBJ1-4): DAGVTQSPTHLIKTRGQQVTLRCSPKSGHDTVSWYQQALGQGPQFIFQYYEEEERQRGNFPDRFSGHQFPNYSSELNVNALLLGDSALYLCASSEGPTPPTNEKLFFGSGTQLSVL.

This chain uses TRBV20-1 with TRBJ2-5, with 9 positions matching TRBD2. Germline lookup yields CDR1 DFQATT and CDR2 SNEGSKA (reference sequence). Trimming at V came to 3 bases and at J to 6 bases, leaving 5 bases not matched to a gene. This CDR3 comprises 13 residues. CDR3 coding DNA: TGCAGTGCTAGGAGACTAGCGGAGAAGACCCAGTACTTC. Translated, it gives CSARRLAEKTQYF.